The rows below give T cell receptor beta chains drawn from one sample of a study of shared clonotypes between healthy human individuals. Assay: immunoSEQ multiplex PCR; the TCRdb copy retains only in-frame clones and omits some. The sample carries hundreds of thousands of clones, roughly 72% recorded once. Material: memory CD4+ T cells sorted from blood. The receptors originated from a woman in her 30s in good health. Each CDR3 is given with its conserved first and last residue. D genes are given only for firm matches. Some rows have no size entry. The others give once, few or many, or a class for an expanded clone.

d_gene	v_gene	j_gene	abundance	CDR3aa	CDR3nt
-	TRBV5-5	TRBJ1-5	-	CASSLSYDQPQHF	TGTGCCAGCAGCTTGAGCTATGATCAGCCCCAGCATTTT
-	TRBV20-1	TRBJ2-1	-	CSARPSPEQFF	TGCAGTGCTAGACCCTCTCCGGAGCAGTTCTTC
-	TRBV20-1	TRBJ1-3	-	CSARADTIYF	TGCAGTGCTAGGGCGGACACCATATATTTT
-	TRBV30	TRBJ1-5	-	CAWSSSAQPQHF	TGTGCCTGGAGTTCCTCGGCTCAGCCCCAGCATTTT
-	TRBV11-2	TRBJ1-1	-	CASSLLRGPLGTEAFF	TGTGCCAGCAGCTTGTTGAGGGGACCTCTGGGCACTGAAGCTTTCTTT
TRBD1	TRBV10-3	TRBJ2-7	-	CAIRLDRGPSYEQYF	TGTGCCATCAGGCTGGACAGGGGGCCCTCCTACGAGCAGTACTTC
-	TRBV6-5	TRBJ1-1	-	CASSYVEGGRTEAFF	TGTGCCAGCAGTTACGTGGAGGGGGGTAGAACTGAAGCTTTCTTT
-	TRBV15	TRBJ2-7	-	CATSREGGGVYEQYF	TGTGCCACCAGCAGAGAGGGTGGGGGAGTCTACGAGCAGTACTTC
-	TRBV18	TRBJ2-7	-	CASSLAHDYEQYF	TGTGCCAGCTCACTAGCTCACGACTACGAGCAGTACTTC
TRBD1	TRBV6-5	TRBJ1-4	-	CASSRGQGGEKLFF	TGTGCCAGCAGCAGGGGACAGGGAGGTGAAAAACTGTTTTTT
-	TRBV19	TRBJ2-5	-	CASKGWQGGQETQYF	TGTGCCAGTAAGGGATGGCAGGGAGGACAAGAGACCCAGTACTTC
TRBD2	TRBV4-1	TRBJ2-3	once	CASSQGRLAGLGGTDTQYF	TGCGCCAGCAGCCAGGGTAGGCTAGCGGGACTCGGGGGCACAGATACGCAGTATTTT
TRBD1	TRBV28	TRBJ2-5	once	CASSPGQGTQETQYF	TGTGCCAGCAGTCCGGGACAGGGGACCCAAGAGACCCAGTACTTC
-	TRBV11-3	TRBJ1-1	-	CASSGQSANTEAFF	TGTGCCAGCAGCGGACAGAGTGCGAACACTGAAGCTTTCTTT
-	TRBV7-2	TRBJ2-1	-	CASSFRGRGSYNEQFF	TGTGCCAGCAGCTTTAGGGGACGAGGCTCCTACAATGAGCAGTTCTTC
-	TRBV7-2	TRBJ1-1	-	CASSLVGMNTEAFF	TGTGCCAGCAGCTTAGTAGGGATGAACACTGAAGCTTTCTTT
-	TRBV19	TRBJ1-2	few	CASTLRTGRGYTF	TGTGCCAGTACCCTCCGGACCGGGCGGGGCTACACCTTC
-	TRBV6-1	TRBJ1-3	once	CASSVRGGNTIYF	TGTGCCAGCAGTGTTAGGGGGGGAAACACCATATATTTT
-	TRBV14	TRBJ2-7	-	CASSPQKLQYEQYF	TGTGCCAGCAGTCCCCAGAAATTACAATACGAGCAGTACTTC
-	TRBV28	TRBJ1-5	-	CATTEGGLNQPQHF	TGTGCCACCACCGAGGGGGGGTTAAATCAGCCCCAGCATTTT
TRBD1	TRBV7-9	TRBJ2-1	once	CASSLEDRENEQFF	TGTGCCAGCAGCTTAGAAGACAGGGAGAATGAGCAGTTCTTC
-	TRBV11-2	TRBJ2-3	-	CASSLGNTDTQYF	TGTGCCAGCAGCTTAGGGAACACAGATACGCAGTATTTT
-	TRBV5-4	TRBJ2-1	few	CASSPDERYNEQFF	TGTGCCAGCAGCCCCGATGAGCGCTACAATGAGCAGTTCTTC
-	TRBV11-1	TRBJ2-2	-	CASSLRGSGNTGELFF	TGTGCCAGCAGCTTAAGGGGGTCCGGGAACACCGGGGAGCTGTTTTTT
-	TRBV19	TRBJ1-4	-	CASSIDHDGATNEKLFF	TGTGCCAGTAGTATAGATCATGACGGTGCAACTAATGAAAAACTGTTTTTT
TRBD2	TRBV2	TRBJ2-3	-	CASSEGLAGDYGTDTQYF	TGTGCCAGCAGTGAAGGGCTAGCGGGAGATTACGGCACAGATACGCAGTATTTT
TRBD2	TRBV2	TRBJ2-5	-	CASRTGGETQYF	TGTGCCAGCAGGACGGGGGGAGAGACCCAGTACTTC
-	TRBV5-8	TRBJ1-1	-	CASSLEVSLNTEAFF	TGTGCCAGCAGCTTGGAGGTCAGCCTGAACACTGAAGCTTTCTTT
-	TRBV28	TRBJ1-2	-	CASAWIYGYTF	TGTGCCAGCGCCTGGATCTATGGCTACACCTTC
-	TRBV7-8	TRBJ1-2	-	CASSNGAHYGYTF	TGTGCCAGCAGCAATGGGGCCCATTATGGCTACACCTTC
-	TRBV5-1	TRBJ2-2	-	CASSLESGGLNTGELFF	TGCGCCAGCAGCTTGGAATCCGGGGGGCTTAACACCGGGGAGCTGTTTTTT
-	TRBV28	TRBJ1-2	-	CASRRDYGYTF	TGTGCCAGCAGGCGTGACTATGGCTACACCTTC
-	TRBV7-3	TRBJ1-2	-	CASSLTPDRRYGYTF	TGTGCCAGCAGCTTAACACCGGACCGACGCTATGGCTACACCTTC
TRBD2	TRBV7-9	TRBJ2-1	-	CASRLAGGDEQFF	TGTGCCAGCAGACTAGCGGGAGGGGATGAGCAGTTCTTC
-	TRBV2	TRBJ1-2	-	CASSEAQGANYGYTF	TGTGCCAGCAGTGAAGCGCAGGGAGCTAACTATGGCTACACCTTC
TRBD2	TRBV9	TRBJ2-3	many	CASSPGGRNTQYF	TGTGCCAGCAGCCCGGGGGGGAGAAATACGCAGTATTTT
-	TRBV20-1	TRBJ2-7	-	CSAASGIEQYF	TGCAGTGCTGCCAGCGGAATCGAGCAGTACTTC
TRBD2	TRBV14	TRBJ2-1	-	CASSGLVTTSEQFF	TGTGCCAGCAGCGGACTAGTCACCACAAGTGAGCAGTTCTTC
TRBD2	TRBV27	TRBJ2-5	-	CASSPELAGEETQYF	TGTGCCAGCAGTCCAGAACTAGCGGGAGAAGAGACCCAGTACTTC
-	TRBV15	TRBJ1-1	-	CATSRDWDEAFF	TGTGCCACCAGCAGAGATTGGGACGAAGCTTTCTTT
TRBD2	TRBV28	TRBJ2-7	-	CASSKKGLAGSYEQYF	TGTGCCAGCAGCAAAAAGGGACTAGCGGGAAGCTACGAGCAGTACTTC
TRBD1	TRBV5-4	TRBJ1-2	-	CASSSPGQGHYGYTF	TGTGCCAGCAGCTCTCCGGGACAGGGCCACTATGGCTACACCTTC
-	TRBV11-2	TRBJ2-5	-	CASSPLRETQYF	TGTGCCAGCAGCCCTTTGAGGGAGACCCAGTACTTC
-	TRBV27	TRBJ1-2	-	CASRVQWRAYGYTF	TGTGCCAGCAGAGTGCAGTGGAGGGCCTATGGCTACACCTTC
-	TRBV13	TRBJ2-3	-	CASSFTTGTTDTQYF	TGTGCCAGCAGCTTCACTACCGGAACAACAGATACGCAGTATTTT
TRBD1	TRBV6-6	TRBJ1-5	-	CASTLSNRGGNQPQHF	TGTGCCAGCACCCTATCGAACAGGGGCGGCAATCAGCCCCAGCATTTT
-	TRBV11-2	TRBJ2-2	-	CASSLEVRQGGLFF	TGTGCCAGCAGCTTAGAGGTTCGGCAGGGCGGGCTGTTTTTT
-	TRBV18	TRBJ2-6	-	CASSFQVEGSGANVLTF	TGTGCCAGCTCATTTCAGGTGGAGGGCTCTGGGGCCAACGTCCTGACTTTC
-	TRBV10-2	TRBJ2-1	-	CASSERGNEQFF	TGCGCCAGCAGTGAGCGTGGGAATGAGCAGTTCTTC
-	TRBV7-2	TRBJ1-5	-	CASSLQRDQPQHF	TGTGCCAGCAGCTTACAGAGAGATCAGCCCCAGCATTTT
TRBD1	TRBV13	TRBJ2-1	-	CASSLSHLQGLSSYNEQFF	TGTGCCAGCAGCTTATCGCATTTACAGGGGCTGAGCTCCTACAATGAGCAGTTCTTC
-	TRBV11-1	TRBJ1-1	-	CASSLEWGWTEAFF	TGTGCCAGCAGCTTAGAGTGGGGATGGACTGAAGCTTTCTTT
-	TRBV5-1	TRBJ2-1	-	CASSLGDSTYNEQFF	TGCGCCAGCAGCTTGGGGGACTCCACATACAATGAGCAGTTCTTC